Listed here is a single T cell receptor beta chain. As yet, its antigen is unknown. PCR amplification relied on 60 Vbeta primers (plus 13 Jbeta primers). Measured with immunoSEQ multiplex PCR; TCRdb has only the in-frame clones, and not every one. The sample includes some 180,000 clones, roughly 86% seen only once; the top ten take around 3.6%. This specimen belongs to a study of cytomegalovirus exposure and HLA in healthy donors. Study results and caveats: More clonal expansion characterized HLA-associated TCR beta chains than equally common others in a later analysis.

The CDR3 runs 14 residues. The junction had 6 bases not matched to a gene; V was cut back by 4 bases and J by 4 bases. Germline V lookup: CDR1 SEHNR, CDR2 FQNEAQ (reference sequence). The TCR sequence derives from a man aged 35-49 years in good health and CMV-seropositive. V gene TRBV7-9 combines with J gene TRBJ1-2; TRBD1 matches 7 bases. Sequenced sample: PBMCs. The CDR3 region has the DNA TGTGCCAGCAGCTCAGACAGGGTGATCTATGGCTACACCTTC. Protein: CASSSDRVIYGYTF.